This T cell receptor beta chain came from a study of T cells in Graves' hyperthyroidism and ophthalmopathy. Using RNA transcripts as the source, TCR beta CDR3 regions were amplified. First-round RT-PCR targeting the TCR CDR3 was performed with the HTBI primer set. TCRdb reprocessed the multiplex PCR reads via MiXCR and lists one record per CDR3 protein. The sample records 550,000 to 700,000 distinct CDR3 sequences, under 60% being singletons. In the case of this clonotype: Antigen unknown.

Study-level points and caveats: Model predictions of ophthalmopathy came a median roughly 6.4 months before onset.

The CDR3 is made up of 13 amino acids. V lost 8 bases to trimming and J lost 7 bases, with 17 bases between them. Germline V lookup: CDR1 LNHDA, CDR2 SQIVND (reference sequence). Sequencing used peripheral blood or thyroid tissue (not recorded which). The clonotype was recovered from an adult woman with Graves' disease, either hyperthyroidism or ophthalmopathy (not recorded which). J is TRBJ1-2 and V is TRBV19, with a weak D call TRBD1 (6 bases). CDR3 sequence reads: CASLRGARAGYTF. The CDR3 coding sequence is TGTGCCAGTTTGCGGGGGGCGCGGGCTGGCTACACCTTC. The full variable domain, rest sourced from reference TRBV19 and TRBJ1-2, is DGGITQSPKYLFRKEGQNVTLSCEQNLNHDAMYWYRQDPGQGLRLIYYSQIVNDFQKGDIAEGYSVSREKKESFPLTVTSAQKNPTAFYLCASLRGARAGYTFGSGTRLTVV.